A selection of T cell receptor beta chains follows, all from one sample in a study of blood T cell repertoires in COVID-19. Generated by immunoSEQ multiplex PCR, the TCRdb table keeps only in-frame clones and is missing some. The data contain some 200,000 clones, about nine tenths of them singletons. The material sequenced was PBMCs or T cells enriched from blood (not recorded which). The receptors derive from a woman aged 40 to 50 with acute COVID-19. The conserved cysteine and the conserved F or W are not part of the CDR3 here. A D gene is named only where the DNA matches it firmly.

cdr3_aa: ASSYSTGILSNQPQH; v_call: TRBV6-2/TRBV6-3; j_call: TRBJ1-5; d_call: NA
cdr3_aa: ASSLSLAGAGEQY; v_call: TRBV7-3; j_call: TRBJ2-7; d_call: TRBD2
cdr3_aa: AISDLSGELF; v_call: TRBV10-3; j_call: TRBJ2-2; d_call: NA
cdr3_aa: ASSQLAGSYNEQF; v_call: TRBV4-1; j_call: TRBJ2-1; d_call: TRBD2
cdr3_aa: ASSSAGTGTVGGNQPQH; v_call: TRBV21-1; j_call: TRBJ1-5; d_call: NA
cdr3_aa: ASSQGATGTEAF; v_call: TRBV18; j_call: TRBJ1-1; d_call: TRBD1
cdr3_aa: ASSWGQNTEAF; v_call: TRBV3-1/TRBV3-2; j_call: TRBJ1-1; d_call: NA
cdr3_aa: ASSLGQGAGSNQPQH; v_call: TRBV27; j_call: TRBJ1-5; d_call: TRBD1
cdr3_aa: ASSRTEGPTAGELF; v_call: TRBV18; j_call: TRBJ2-2; d_call: NA
cdr3_aa: ASSSRPGVTYNEQF; v_call: TRBV5-1; j_call: TRBJ2-1; d_call: NA
cdr3_aa: ASSATVTYGYT; v_call: TRBV27; j_call: TRBJ1-2; d_call: NA
cdr3_aa: ASSPGLINTIY; v_call: TRBV5-4; j_call: TRBJ1-3; d_call: NA
cdr3_aa: ASSSQGLAGGTQY; v_call: TRBV11-2; j_call: TRBJ2-3; d_call: TRBD2
cdr3_aa: ASSQLQGEAF; v_call: TRBV3-1/TRBV3-2; j_call: TRBJ1-1; d_call: NA
cdr3_aa: ASSLGHRDKNTGELF; v_call: TRBV5-1; j_call: TRBJ2-2; d_call: NA
cdr3_aa: ASSTSGGAGEQF; v_call: TRBV27; j_call: TRBJ2-1; d_call: TRBD2
cdr3_aa: ASSSRLKSSYNEQF; v_call: TRBV7-6; j_call: TRBJ2-1; d_call: NA
cdr3_aa: ASSSSTVTEAF; v_call: TRBV7-9; j_call: TRBJ1-1; d_call: NA
cdr3_aa: ASSSTGGPNYGYT; v_call: TRBV5-1; j_call: TRBJ1-2; d_call: TRBD1
cdr3_aa: ARDSSGSTDTQY; v_call: TRBV2; j_call: TRBJ2-3; d_call: TRBD2
cdr3_aa: ASSVDMNTEAF; v_call: TRBV9; j_call: TRBJ1-1; d_call: NA
cdr3_aa: ASSLGPQRGYNEQF; v_call: TRBV11-2; j_call: TRBJ2-1; d_call: TRBD2
cdr3_aa: ASSSSGLAGLGEQY; v_call: TRBV7-2; j_call: TRBJ2-7; d_call: TRBD2
cdr3_aa: ASSLGPTRGSYNEQF; v_call: TRBV5-1; j_call: TRBJ2-1; d_call: NA
cdr3_aa: ASSQGRGGGAYEQY; v_call: TRBV3-1/TRBV3-2; j_call: TRBJ2-7; d_call: TRBD2
cdr3_aa: AWSETALGGEAF; v_call: TRBV30; j_call: TRBJ1-1; d_call: NA
cdr3_aa: ATSRVRDEAF; v_call: TRBV15; j_call: TRBJ1-1; d_call: NA
cdr3_aa: ASSLALGGADNSPLH; v_call: TRBV28; j_call: TRBJ1-6; d_call: NA
cdr3_aa: ASSVAGTGIHNEQF; v_call: TRBV9; j_call: TRBJ2-1; d_call: TRBD1
cdr3_aa: ASSSMGDSGTEAF; v_call: TRBV7-9; j_call: TRBJ1-1; d_call: NA
cdr3_aa: ASSPVGTLTYEQY; v_call: TRBV18; j_call: TRBJ2-7; d_call: NA
cdr3_aa: AISTPEDGEAF; v_call: TRBV10-3; j_call: TRBJ1-1; d_call: NA
cdr3_aa: ASSQTENTEAF; v_call: TRBV4-1; j_call: TRBJ1-1; d_call: NA
cdr3_aa: ASSSLQGASGYT; v_call: TRBV9; j_call: TRBJ1-2; d_call: TRBD1
cdr3_aa: ASSLGGAPKNIQY; v_call: TRBV7-9; j_call: TRBJ2-4; d_call: NA
cdr3_aa: ASSQDRGLRLGYGYT; v_call: TRBV4-1; j_call: TRBJ1-2; d_call: TRBD1
cdr3_aa: ASRVGGGGTEAF; v_call: TRBV6-5; j_call: TRBJ1-1; d_call: TRBD1
cdr3_aa: ASSLLSPLSAGGKETQY; v_call: TRBV11-2; j_call: TRBJ2-5; d_call: TRBD2